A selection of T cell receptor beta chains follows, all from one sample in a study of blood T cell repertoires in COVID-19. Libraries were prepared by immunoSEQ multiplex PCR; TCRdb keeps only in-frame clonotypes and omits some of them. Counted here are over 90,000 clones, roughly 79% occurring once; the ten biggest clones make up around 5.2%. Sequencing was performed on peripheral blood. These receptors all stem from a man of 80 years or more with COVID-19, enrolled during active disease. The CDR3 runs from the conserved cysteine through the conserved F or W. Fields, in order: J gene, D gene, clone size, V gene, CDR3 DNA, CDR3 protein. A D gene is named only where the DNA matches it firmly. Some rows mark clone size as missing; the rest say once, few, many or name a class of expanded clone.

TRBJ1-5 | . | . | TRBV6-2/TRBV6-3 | TGTGCCAGCAGTCTTGACGGGGTCTATCAGCCCCAGCATTTT | CASSLDGVYQPQHF
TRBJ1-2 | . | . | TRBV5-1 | TGCGCCAGCAGCTTGGACAGAGCAGCTAACTATGGCTACACCTTC | CASSLDRAANYGYTF
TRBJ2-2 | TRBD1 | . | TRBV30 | TGTGCCTGGAGTGTACAAGGGGGCGCGAGGACCGGGGAGCTGTTTTTT | CAWSVQGGARTGELFF
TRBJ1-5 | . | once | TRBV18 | TGTGCCAGCTCACCATTGGCGGATCAGCCCCAGCATTTT | CASSPLADQPQHF
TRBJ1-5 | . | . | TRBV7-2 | TGTGCCAGCAGCGCGGGGACCCATCAGCCCCAGCATTTT | CASSAGTHQPQHF
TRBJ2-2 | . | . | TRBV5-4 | TGTGCCAGCAGCGATCGCGGACTAATCAGCGGGGAGCTGTTTTTT | CASSDRGLISGELFF
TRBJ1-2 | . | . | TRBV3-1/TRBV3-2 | TGTGCCAGCAGTTTAGCAACAGGGATGAGTAACTATGGCTACACCTTC | CASSLATGMSNYGYTF
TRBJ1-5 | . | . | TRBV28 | TGTGCCAGCGAACTGACAGAGAATCAGCCCCAGCATTTT | CASELTENQPQHF
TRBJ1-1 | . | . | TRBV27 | TGTGCCAGCAGTTTAACCAGGGGTGGCACTGAAGCTTTCTTT | CASSLTRGGTEAFF
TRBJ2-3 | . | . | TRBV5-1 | TGCGCCAGCAGTAGGGCCAGCGGAAGAGGCACAGATACGCAGTATTTT | CASSRASGRGTDTQYF
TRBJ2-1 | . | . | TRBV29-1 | TGCAGCACAGGGTGGGGGTCGGATGAGCAGTTCTTC | CSTGWGSDEQFF
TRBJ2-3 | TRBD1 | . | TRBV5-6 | TGTGCCAGCAGCTTGATTTGGGACAGGTCGACAGATACGCAGTATTTT | CASSLIWDRSTDTQYF
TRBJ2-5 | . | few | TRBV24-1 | TGTGCCACCAGTGATTGGGACACCTCCGGGACCCAGTACTTC | CATSDWDTSGTQYF
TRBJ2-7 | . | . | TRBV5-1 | TGCGCCAGCAGCCACGGCTACGAGCAGTACTTC | CASSHGYEQYF
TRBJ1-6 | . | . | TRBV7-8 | TGTGCCAGCAGCTTAGTCGGCTCCTATAATTCACCCCTCCACTTT | CASSLVGSYNSPLHF
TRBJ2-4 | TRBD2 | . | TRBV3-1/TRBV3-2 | TGTGCCAGCAGCCAAGATTCACTAGCGGGTGCCAAAAACATTCAGTACTTC | CASSQDSLAGAKNIQYF
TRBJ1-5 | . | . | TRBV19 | TGTGCCAGTAGTATTCGGGAACTTACTAGCAATCAGCCCCAGCATTTT | CASSIRELTSNQPQHF
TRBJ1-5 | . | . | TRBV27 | TGTGCCAGCAGTTTACGGCAGGCCCAGCCCCAGCATTTT | CASSLRQAQPQHF
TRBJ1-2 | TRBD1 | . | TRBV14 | TGTGCCAGCAGCCAGACAGGGCTCGATGGCTACACCTTC | CASSQTGLDGYTF
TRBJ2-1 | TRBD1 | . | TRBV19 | TGTGCCAGTAGTATAGAAACAGGGGGAAGGAATGAGCAGTTCTTC | CASSIETGGRNEQFF
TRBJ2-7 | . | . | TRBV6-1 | TGTGCCAGCAGTGAAGTGGGGGCTTACTCCTACGAGCAGTACTTC | CASSEVGAYSYEQYF
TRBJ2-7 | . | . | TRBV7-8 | TGTGCCAGCAGCTTAAGGGGGACAGGTACGTTGCGGGAGAAGGTCTACGAGCAGTACTTC | CASSLRGTGTLREKVYEQYF
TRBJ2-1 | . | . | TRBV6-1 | TGTGCCAGCAGTGAAGCGGCGGGCACCGACAATGAGCAGTTCTTC | CASSEAAGTDNEQFF
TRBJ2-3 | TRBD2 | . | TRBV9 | TGTGCCAGCAGCCCGACTAGCGGGGGGGCGGCAGATACGCAGTATTTT | CASSPTSGGAADTQYF
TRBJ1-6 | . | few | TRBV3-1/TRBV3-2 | TGTGCCAGCAGCCAAGGACAGGAGAATTCACCCCTCCACTTT | CASSQGQENSPLHF
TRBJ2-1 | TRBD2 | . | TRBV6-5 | TGTGCCAGCAGTTACGGCGCGGGAGCTAATGAGCAGTTCTTC | CASSYGAGANEQFF
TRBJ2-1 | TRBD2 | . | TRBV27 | TGTGCCAGCTGGGAAATGTATAGCGGGAGGGTACCCAATGAGCAGTTCTTC | CASWEMYSGRVPNEQFF
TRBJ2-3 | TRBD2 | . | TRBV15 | TGTGCCACCAGCAGAGTGAGCGGGGGCGCAGATACGCAGTATTTT | CATSRVSGGADTQYF
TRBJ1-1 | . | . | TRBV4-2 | TGTGCCAGCAGCCAGGTAGGGGCGGATAACACTGAAGCTTTCTTT | CASSQVGADNTEAFF
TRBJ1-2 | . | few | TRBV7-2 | TGTGCCAGCAGCTTGGTACAGGGACAATATGGCTACACCTTC | CASSLVQGQYGYTF
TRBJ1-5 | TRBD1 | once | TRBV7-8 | TGTGCCAGCAGCTTTCACCGGGACAGGGGGACTCAGCCCCAGCATTTT | CASSFHRDRGTQPQHF
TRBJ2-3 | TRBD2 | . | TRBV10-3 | TGTGCCATCAGTACTAGCGGGCTCAGCACAGATACGCAGTATTTT | CAISTSGLSTDTQYF
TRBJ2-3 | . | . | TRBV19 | TGTGCCAGTACCGATGGGGGGGCGGGAGCAGATACGCAGTATTTT | CASTDGGAGADTQYF
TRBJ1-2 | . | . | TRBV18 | TGTGCCAGCTCTCAAGACAGGAGCCCTAACTATGGCTACACCTTC | CASSQDRSPNYGYTF
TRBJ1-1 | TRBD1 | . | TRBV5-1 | TGCGCCAGCAGCTTGACTACAGGGGTTGAAGCTTTCTTT | CASSLTTGVEAFF
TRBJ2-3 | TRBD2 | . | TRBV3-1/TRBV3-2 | TGTGCCAGCACCCGAGCCGGATGGGGGGGAAAGACTAGCACAGATACGCAGTATTTT | CASTRAGWGGKTSTDTQYF
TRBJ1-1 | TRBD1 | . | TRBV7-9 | TGTGCCAGCAGCTCCCGGACAGGCAACACTGAAGCTTTCTTT | CASSSRTGNTEAFF
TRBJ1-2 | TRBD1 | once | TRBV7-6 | TGTGCCAGCAGCTTAGGGGGACAGGGGAATGGCTACACCTTC | CASSLGGQGNGYTF
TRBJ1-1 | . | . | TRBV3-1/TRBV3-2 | TGTGCCAGCAGCCAAGAAACAGTAATGAACACTGAAGCTTTCTTT | CASSQETVMNTEAFF
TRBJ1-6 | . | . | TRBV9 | TGTGCCAGCAGCGTAGAAACAATCAATTCACCCCTCCACTTT | CASSVETINSPLHF
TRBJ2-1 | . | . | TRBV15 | TGTGCCACCAGCAGAGACATCGCGGGAAATGAGCAGTTCTTC | CATSRDIAGNEQFF
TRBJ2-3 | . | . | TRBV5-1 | TGCGCCAGCAGCTTGGACACCTCTAGCACAGATACGCAGTATTTT | CASSLDTSSTDTQYF
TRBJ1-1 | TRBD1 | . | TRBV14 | TGTGCCAGCAGCGAACAGGGGTATCGGGAAGCTTTCTTT | CASSEQGYREAFF
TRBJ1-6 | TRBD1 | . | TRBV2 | TGTGCCAGCAGTGAAAATCAGGGGGCCAATTCACCCCTCCACTTT | CASSENQGANSPLHF
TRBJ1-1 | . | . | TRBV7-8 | TGTGCCAGCAGGGGGGGTGGATTGGGTGAAGCTTTCTTT | CASRGGGLGEAFF
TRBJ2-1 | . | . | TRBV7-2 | TGTGCCAGCAGCTTAAACAGCGGATCCTACAATGAGCAGTTCTTC | CASSLNSGSYNEQFF
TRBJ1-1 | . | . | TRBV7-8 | TGTGCCAGCAGCTTCTGGGGGGAGGACACTGAAGCTTTCTTT | CASSFWGEDTEAFF
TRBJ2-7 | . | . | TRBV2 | TGTGCCAGCAGGACAGGCCGTAGCTCCTACGAGCAGTACTTC | CASRTGRSSYEQYF
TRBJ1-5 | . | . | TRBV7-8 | TGTGCCAGCAGCTTAGCCTACTACCCTCTAGGACAGCCGAATCAGCCCCAGCATTTT | CASSLAYYPLGQPNQPQHF
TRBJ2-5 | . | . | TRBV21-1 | TGTGCCTCCCAAAGGAGGGAGGGACAAGAGACCCAGTACTTC | CASQRREGQETQYF
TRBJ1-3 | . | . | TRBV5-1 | TGCGCCAGCAGCCCGGGGGGGAGAGAAAACACCATATATTTT | CASSPGGRENTIYF
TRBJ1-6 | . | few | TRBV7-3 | TGTGCCAGCAGCCTCACAGGTTCACCCCTCCACTTT | CASSLTGSPLHF
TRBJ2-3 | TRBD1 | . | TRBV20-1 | TGCAGTGCTAGTATTAGGGGGCCGGGAACAGATACGCAGTATTTT | CSASIRGPGTDTQYF
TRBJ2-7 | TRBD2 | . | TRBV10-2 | TGCGCCAGCAGTGAGCTGGTAGCGGGAGGCGAGCAGTACTTC | CASSELVAGGEQYF
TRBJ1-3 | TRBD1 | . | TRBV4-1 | TGCGCCAGCAGCCTCCGGGACAGGGAAGGAAACACCATATATTTT | CASSLRDREGNTIYF